This entry lists 17 T cell receptor beta chains sequenced from one sample in a study of identical twins. A single record per CDR3 protein comes from TCRdb applying MiXCR to the 5' RACE reads. The sample has 600,000 to 850,000 distinct CDR3 sequences, 18% seen once. This sample was also put to use in a study of T cells expressing NK-cell markers.

The sample was PBMCs. The source is a woman aged 18-29 years in good health.

The rearrangement links TRBV9 to TRBJ2-7; 8 bases fit TRBD1. V shed 0 bases and J 3 bases; nucleotides not matched to a gene: 8. The CDR3 consists of 16 residues. Germline V CDR1 and CDR2: SGDLS, YYNGEE. CDR3 nucleotides: TGTGCCAGCAGCGTAGCTTCAGGGGGCGCGAACTACGAGCAGTACTTC. It translates to CASSVASGGANYEQYF.

J is TRBJ2-1 and V is TRBV18; D might be TRBD1 (5 bases). Germline V gene lookup returns CDR1 KGHSH and CDR2 LQKENI. V lost 5 bases and J 6 bases, leaving 17 bases between the germline ends. This CDR3 spans 15 amino acids. The CDR3 DNA follows: TGTGCCAGCTCAGCAGGGTCGAGAACTCTCAATGAGCAGTTCTTC. Translated, it gives CASSAGSRTLNEQFF.

The chain is built from TRBV4-1 and TRBJ2-3; D call uncertain. The CDR3 has 14 amino acids. The germline CDR1 and CDR2 sequences are MGHRA and YSYEKL. Trimming pared 1 base from V and 3 bases from J, leaving 8 bases between. CDR3 in amino acids: CASSQVGRTDTQYF. CDR3 nucleotide sequence: TGCGCCAGCAGCCAAGTCGGCCGGACAGATACGCAGTATTTT.

This chain joins TRBV29-1 and TRBJ2-7, with D perhaps TRBD1 or TRBD2 (5 bases each). The CDR3 is 13 residues long. Per germline, CDR1 SQVTM and CDR2 ANQGSEA. V lost 1 base and J lost 7, with 14 bases in between. The CDR3 DNA is TGCAGCGTTGAAGCGGTCCCGGGACGGGAGCAGTACTTC. Translation: CSVEAVPGREQYF.

This clonotype showed up just a few times. J is TRBJ2-7 and V is TRBV18; the D gene could be TRBD1 or TRBD2 (5 bases each). The V and J ends lost 2 bases and 7 bases respectively, with 15 bases between them. The CDR3 covers 14 residues. The germline V gene encodes CDR1 KGHSH and CDR2 LQKENI. The CDR3 DNA is TGTGCCAGCTCACCAGGATTAGGGGAGAGGGAGCAGTACTTC. It codes for CASSPGLGEREQYF.

This clonotype was observed a handful of times. V gene TRBV7-9 combines with J gene TRBJ1-3; D not certain. The V gene lost 6 bases and the J gene lost 0 bases, with 6 bases spanning the gap. CDR1 and CDR2 from the germline V gene are SEHNR and FQNEAQ (reference sequence). The CDR3 length is 13 residues. CDR3: CASRTRSGNTIYF. CDR3 nucleotide sequence: TGTGCCAGCAGGACCCGCTCTGGAAACACCATATATTTT.

The chain couples TRBV27 to TRBJ2-4; no clear D gene. This CDR3 is built from 14 residues. V was clipped by 4 bases and J by 10 bases, with 17 bases between them. Per germline, CDR1 MNHEY and CDR2 SMNVEV (reference sequence). CDR3 in DNA: TGTGCCAGCAGTTCTTCCCGGACCCCGGATATTCAGTACTTC. As protein: CASSSSRTPDIQYF.

The chain couples TRBV7-9 to TRBJ2-3, with D possibly matching TRBD2 (5 bases). Trimming took 5 bases from V and 5 from J, leaving 14 bases between them. Germline V lookup: CDR1 SEHNR, CDR2 FQNEAQ (reference sequence). The CDR3 spans 14 residues. CDR3 sequence: CASSRPGILDTQYF. CDR3 sequence (DNA): TGTGCCAGCAGCCGCCCGGGGATTTTAGATACGCAGTATTTT.

V gene TRBV21-1 combines with J gene TRBJ2-7; the table names TRBD1, a call not compared with the DNA. TRBV21-1 is a listed pseudogene. The length of the CDR3 is 15 residues. The CDR3 loop reads CASSKTDREVYEQYF. The CDR3 bases are TGTGCCAGCAGCAAAACCGACAGGGAAGTCTACGAGCAGTACTTC.

This clonotype occurred a few times. This rearrangement joins TRBV6-6 to TRBJ2-1; no reliable D call. Trimming removed 0 bases from V and 6 bases from J, with 3 bases in between. This CDR3 contains 12 residues. The germline gives CDR1 MNHNY, CDR2 SVGAGI (reference sequence). The CDR3 reads CASSYSANEQFF. The CDR3 bases are TGTGCCAGCAGTTACTCGGCCAATGAGCAGTTCTTC.

This clonotype appeared a few times. This sequence joins TRBV4-1 and TRBJ2-7, with 10 bases identical to TRBD2. Germline V lookup: CDR1 MGHRA, CDR2 YSYEKL. This CDR3 is built from 17 residues. The junction had 8 bases not matched to a gene; V was cut back by 1 base and J by 2 bases. This CDR3 reads CASSQVPPSGGAYEQYF. As DNA, the CDR3 is TGCGCCAGCAGCCAAGTCCCTCCTAGCGGGGGAGCCTACGAGCAGTACTTC.

This chain connects TRBV12-3 or TRBV12-4 to TRBJ2-2; 7 bases line up with TRBD1. The CDR3 has 14 residues. J was trimmed by 10 bases and V by 5 bases; bases with no gene match: 10. The CDR3 here is CASSRRDSDVELFF. The CDR3 nucleotides are TGTGCCAGCAGTCGACGGGACAGCGACGTGGAGCTGTTTTTT.

This clonotype was picked up many times. The chain couples TRBV20-1 to TRBJ2-7; 7 bases map to TRBD1. The junction had 3 bases not matched to a gene; V was cut back by 5 bases and J by 2 bases. The germline gives CDR1 DFQATT, CDR2 SNEGSKA (reference sequence). CDR3 length: 12 amino acids. The DNA of the CDR3 is TGCAGTGCTCCTGGGACAGCCTACGAGCAGTACTTC. Translation: CSAPGTAYEQYF.

This clonotype has only a few counts. The DNA for the CDR3 is TGTGCCAGCAGCTGGAGACTAGCGGGCTCCAGCTACGAGCAGTACTTC. Protein: CASSWRLAGSSYEQYF. The chain couples TRBV11-2 to TRBJ2-7, with 10 positions matching TRBD2. CDR3 length: 16 residues. V lost 4 bases, J lost 3 bases, and 9 bases stayed unmatched. Per germline, CDR1 SGHAT and CDR2 FQNNGV.

This clonotype was found a few times. The V and J genes are TRBV20-1 and TRBJ2-1; perhaps TRBD2 as D (6 bases). Germline assignment: CDR1 DFQATT and CDR2 SNEGSKA (reference sequence). The ends were cut back, 5 bases at V and 4 bases at J, with 9 bases in the middle. The CDR3 length is 12 residues. The CDR3 sequence is CSAGDSYNEQFF. The CDR3 DNA is TGCAGTGCTGGGGACTCTTACAATGAGCAGTTCTTC.

This clonotype was counted only a few times. The genes are TRBV9 and TRBJ2-5, with 14 bases matching TRBD2. This CDR3 contains 15 residues. Germline CDR1 is SGDLS and CDR2 is YYNGEE. Losses at the gene ends were 2 bases for V and 5 bases for J; bases not matched to a gene: 2. Here the CDR3 DNA reads TGTGCCAGCAGCGTGACTAGCGGGAGGGCTGAGACCCAGTACTTC. Protein: CASSVTSGRAETQYF.

The CDR3 DNA follows: TGTGCCAGCAGTCCCGGGGGGGGGATCTACGAGCAGTACTTC. The encoded protein is CASSPGGGIYEQYF. This chain connects TRBV6-1 to TRBJ2-7; the match to TRBD2 covers 8 bases. Trimming took 5 bases from V and 3 from J; bases not matched to a gene: 6. CDR1 is MNHNS, CDR2 SASEGT, per germline. The CDR3 sequence is 14 residues long.